The 10 T cell receptor beta chains listed next were all sequenced from one sample in a study of shared clonotypes between healthy human individuals. Clones were read by immunoSEQ multiplex PCR, and TCRdb kept only the in-frame ones, dropping some. The table includes approximately 2.3 million clones, approximately 93% detected once. Sequences were obtained from naive CD4+ T cells from PBMCs. The subset is: CD45RA+ positively selected. The source is a man aged 18 to 30 in good health. Some clones in this sample may be carry-over from other donors' samples.

The rearrangement joins TRBV7-9 to TRBJ2-7; maybe TRBD2 (6 bases). CDR1 is SEHNR and CDR2 is FQNEAQ in the germline V gene (reference sequence). The CDR3 is made up of 12 amino acids. Trimming shortened V by 3 bases and J by 6 bases, and 9 bases separated the two germline ends. This CDR3 reads CASSFAGLEQYF. In DNA, the CDR3 is TGTGCCAGCAGCTTCGCGGGGCTCGAGCAGTACTTC.

This chain uses TRBV6-5 with TRBJ2-3, with D possibly matching TRBD2 (7 bases). The CDR3 covers 15 residues. V gave up 5 bases and J gave up 2 bases, with 14 bases separating them. Looked up from germline, CDR1 is MNHEY and CDR2 is SVGAGI. The CDR3 nucleotides are TGTGCCAGCAGTATAAAGGGGGGGACCACAGATACGCAGTATTTT. This encodes CASSIKGGTTDTQYF.

The V and J genes are TRBV5-1 and TRBJ2-3; D call uncertain. V lost 5 bases, J lost 2 bases, and 12 bases lay in between. This CDR3 contains 14 residues. Germline loops: CDR1 SGHRS, CDR2 YFSETQ. The DNA for the CDR3 is TGCGCCAGCAGTCTCCCCGGAATCACAGATACGCAGTATTTT. It specifies CASSLPGITDTQYF. The whole variable domain, filled in from reference TRBV5-1 and TRBJ2-3, reads KAGVTQTPRYLIKTRGQQVTLSCSPISGHRSVSWYQQTPGQGLQFLFEYFSETQRNKGNFPGRFSGRQFSNSRSEMNVSTLELGDSALYLCASSLPGITDTQYFGPGTRLTVL.

J is TRBJ1-5 and V is TRBV28; D unresolved. V lost 1 base to trimming and J lost 10 bases, with 14 bases between them. This CDR3 comprises 14 residues. The germline CDR1 and CDR2 sequences are MDHEN and SYDVKM. The CDR3 nucleotides read TGTGCCAGCAGTTTATCTGGGCGCCCTAGTCCCCAGCATTTT. Its translation is CASSLSGRPSPQHF. Combining the CDR3 with reference TRBV28 and TRBJ1-5 gives the whole variable domain DVKVTQSSRYLVKRTGEKVFLECVQDMDHENMFWYRQDPGLGLRLIYFSYDVKMKEKGDIPEGYSVSREKKERFSLILESASTNQTSMYLCASSLSGRPSPQHFGDGTRLSIL.

CDR3 loop: CASSQGVPGGFDTQYF. The CDR3 nucleotides are TGCGCCAGCAGCCAAGGGGTGCCAGGGGGCTTCGATACGCAGTATTTT. This chain uses TRBV4-1 with TRBJ2-3; 8 bases are a match to TRBD1. Germline CDR1 and CDR2: MGHRA and YSYEKL. CDR3 length equals 16 residues. The V segment lost 1 base and the J segment 6 bases; nucleotides outside the gene matches: 9.

The J gene is TRBJ2-1, the V gene TRBV28, with TRBD1 matching over 10 bases. CDR3 length: 12 residues. CDR1 and CDR2 from the germline V gene are MDHEN and SYDVKM. Trimming took 1 base from V and 14 from J; bases not matched to a gene: 2. The CDR3 loop is CASSLYGQGEFF. The CDR3 coding sequence is TGTGCCAGCAGTTTATATGGACAGGGGGAGTTCTTC.

This clone is a singleton in its sample. The chain joins TRBV29-1 to TRBJ1-3; no reliable D call. This CDR3 has 13 residues. Between the trimmed V and J ends, which lost 5 bases and 0 bases, there was a span of 8 bases. The germline gives CDR1 SQVTM, CDR2 ANQGSEA. CDR3 residues: CSVTGDSGNTIYF. CDR3 DNA sequence: TGCAGCGTTACCGGGGACTCTGGAAACACCATATATTTT.

The V and J genes are TRBV19 and TRBJ1-2; D is perhaps TRBD1 (6 bases). The CDR3 contains 11 residues. The germline V gene encodes CDR1 LNHDA and CDR2 SQIVND (reference sequence). The germline V and J ends were trimmed by 6 bases and 9 bases, with 11 bases remaining between them. CDR3: CASRQGTRYTF. The CDR3 DNA is TGTGCCAGTAGACAGGGTACCCGCTACACCTTC.

V usage is TRBV27 and J usage is TRBJ1-2; D gene unclear. Germline assignment: CDR1 MNHEY and CDR2 SMNVEV (reference sequence). Trimming cost V 0 bases and J 3 bases, with 14 bases left between them. The CDR3 totals 16 residues. The CDR3 region has the DNA TGTGCCAGCAGTTTATCGGCGGAAACACAGTACTATGGCTACACCTTC. This sequence encodes CASSLSAETQYYGYTF.

The chain links TRBV6-5 to TRBJ1-5; TRBD1 might be the D (6 bases). Germline loops: CDR1 MNHEY, CDR2 SVGAGI. The CDR3 is 13 residues long. The V and J ends lost 6 bases and 5 bases respectively, with 11 bases between them. The CDR3 reads CASRLYRDQPQHF. The CDR3 nucleotides are TGTGCCAGCAGGCTTTACAGGGATCAGCCCCAGCATTTT.